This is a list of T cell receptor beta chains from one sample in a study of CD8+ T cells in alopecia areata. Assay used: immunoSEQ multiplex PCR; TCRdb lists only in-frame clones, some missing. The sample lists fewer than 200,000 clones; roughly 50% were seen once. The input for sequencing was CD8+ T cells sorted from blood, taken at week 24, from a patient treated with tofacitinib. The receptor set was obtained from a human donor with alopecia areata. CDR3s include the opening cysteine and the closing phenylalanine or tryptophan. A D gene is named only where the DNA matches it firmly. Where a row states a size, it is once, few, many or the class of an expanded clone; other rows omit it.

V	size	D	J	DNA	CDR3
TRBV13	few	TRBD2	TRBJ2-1	TGTGCCAGCAGCCCGGGACTAGCGGGGGACAATGAGCAGTTCTTC	CASSPGLAGDNEQFF
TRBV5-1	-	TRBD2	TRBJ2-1	TGCGCCAGCAGCTTAAAGGCGGGGGAAAGCTACAATGAGCAGTTCTTC	CASSLKAGESYNEQFF
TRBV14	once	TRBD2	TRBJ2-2	TGTGCCAGTCGTCCTAGCGGGGGGTCTTTCACCGGGGAGCTGTTTTTT	CASRPSGGSFTGELFF
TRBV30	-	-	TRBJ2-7	TGTGCCTGGGGACACGGGACCTACGAGCAGTACTTC	CAWGHGTYEQYF
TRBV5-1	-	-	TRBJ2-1	TGCGCCAGCAGGGTATCAAGGGAGCAGTTCTTC	CASRVSREQFF
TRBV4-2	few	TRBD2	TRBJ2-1	TGTGCCAGCAGCCTTCTAGCGGGGATTTCCAATGAGCAGTTCTTC	CASSLLAGISNEQFF
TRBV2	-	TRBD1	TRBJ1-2	TGTGCCGATTCTCGGGGACAGGGCTCGGAGTATGGCTACACCTTC	CADSRGQGSEYGYTF
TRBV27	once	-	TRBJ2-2	TGTGCCAGCAGTTTGATGAGTAACACCGGGGAGCTGTTTTTT	CASSLMSNTGELFF
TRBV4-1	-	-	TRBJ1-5	TGCGCCAGCAGCCAAACAGGGCCTGGGCAGCCCCAGCATTTT	CASSQTGPGQPQHF
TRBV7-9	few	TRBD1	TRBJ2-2	TGTGCCAGCAGCTTACTCCGGACAGGGGCCCAGAACACCGGGGAGCTGTTTTTT	CASSLLRTGAQNTGELFF
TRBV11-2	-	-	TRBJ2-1	TGTGCCAGCAGCTTTGGGCAGGGTAGCTATGAGCAGTTCTTC	CASSFGQGSYEQFF
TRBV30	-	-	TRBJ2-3	TGTGCCTGGAGTGTACAGTCCACAGATACGCAGTATTTT	CAWSVQSTDTQYF
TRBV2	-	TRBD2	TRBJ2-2	TGTGCCAGCACAGGAGATAGGACTAGGAACACCGGGGAGCTGTTTTTT	CASTGDRTRNTGELFF
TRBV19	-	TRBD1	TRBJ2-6	TGTGCCAGTAGGATCGGACAGGGGACGCGTGGTGGGGCCAACGTCCTGACTTTC	CASRIGQGTRGGANVLTF